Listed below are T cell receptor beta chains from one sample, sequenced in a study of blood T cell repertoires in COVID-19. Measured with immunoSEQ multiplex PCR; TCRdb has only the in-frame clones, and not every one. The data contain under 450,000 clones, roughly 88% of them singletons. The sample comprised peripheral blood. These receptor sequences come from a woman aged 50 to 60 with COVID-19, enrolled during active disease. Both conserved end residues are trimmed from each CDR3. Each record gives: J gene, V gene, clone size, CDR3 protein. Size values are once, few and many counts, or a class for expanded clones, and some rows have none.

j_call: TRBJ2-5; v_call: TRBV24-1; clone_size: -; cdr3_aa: ATSGGSSSGDRLETQY
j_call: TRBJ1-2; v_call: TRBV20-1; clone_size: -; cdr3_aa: SGGQDYGYT
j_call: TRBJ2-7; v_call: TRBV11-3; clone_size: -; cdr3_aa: ASSLETSSEQY
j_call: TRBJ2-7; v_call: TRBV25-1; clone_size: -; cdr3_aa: ASSEYAGGEQY
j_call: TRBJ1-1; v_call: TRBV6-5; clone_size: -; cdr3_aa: ASSFLQGQLTEAF
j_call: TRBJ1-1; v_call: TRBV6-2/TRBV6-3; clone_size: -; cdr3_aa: ASSYSRGQKAF
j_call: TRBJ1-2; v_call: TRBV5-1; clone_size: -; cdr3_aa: ASSLQEGYGYT
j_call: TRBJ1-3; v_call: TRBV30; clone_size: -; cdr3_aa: AWSVRGSGNTIY
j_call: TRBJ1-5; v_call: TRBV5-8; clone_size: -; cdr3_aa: ASTRGTVKGQPQH
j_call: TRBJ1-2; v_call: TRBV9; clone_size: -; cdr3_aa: ASSTGTGIPNYGYT
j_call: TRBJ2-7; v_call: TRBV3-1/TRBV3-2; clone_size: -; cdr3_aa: ASSPPRPATYEQY
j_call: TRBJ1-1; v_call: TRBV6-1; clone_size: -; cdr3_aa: ASSEYLRAGNTEAF
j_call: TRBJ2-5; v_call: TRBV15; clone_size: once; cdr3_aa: ATSRDPGIKETQY
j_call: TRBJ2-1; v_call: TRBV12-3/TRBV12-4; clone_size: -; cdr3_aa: ASRKSNEQF
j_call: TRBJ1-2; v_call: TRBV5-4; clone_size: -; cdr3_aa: ASSREGSYGYT
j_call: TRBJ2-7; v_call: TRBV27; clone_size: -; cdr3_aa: ASSLSPTGSYEQY
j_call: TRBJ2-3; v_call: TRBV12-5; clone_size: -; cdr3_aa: ASGLVHSSGGITDTQY
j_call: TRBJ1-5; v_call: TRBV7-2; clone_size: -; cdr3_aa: ASSLEQGGNQPQH
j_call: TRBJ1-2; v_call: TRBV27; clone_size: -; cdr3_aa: ASRTGRGRANYGYT
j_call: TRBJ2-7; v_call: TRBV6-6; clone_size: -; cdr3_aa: ASSTERVASYEQY
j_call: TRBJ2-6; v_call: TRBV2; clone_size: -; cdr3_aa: ASSPIRAGANVLT
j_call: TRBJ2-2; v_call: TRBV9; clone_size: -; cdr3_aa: ASSALAGGNGELF
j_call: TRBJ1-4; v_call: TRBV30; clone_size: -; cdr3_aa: AWARGLQEKLF
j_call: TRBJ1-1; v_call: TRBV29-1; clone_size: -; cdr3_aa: SVEAGGTEAF
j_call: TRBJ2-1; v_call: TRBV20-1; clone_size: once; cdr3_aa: SAPGGEEQF
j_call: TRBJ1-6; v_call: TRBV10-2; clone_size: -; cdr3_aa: ASSELTGQNSPLH
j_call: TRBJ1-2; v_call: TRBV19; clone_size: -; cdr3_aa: ASRDGTTNYGYT
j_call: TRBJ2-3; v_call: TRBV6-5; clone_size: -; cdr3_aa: ASPETTGFTDTQY
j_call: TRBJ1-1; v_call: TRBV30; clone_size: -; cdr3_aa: ACLRVEKSF
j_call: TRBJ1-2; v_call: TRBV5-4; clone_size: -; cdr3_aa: ASSPDPSGVGYT
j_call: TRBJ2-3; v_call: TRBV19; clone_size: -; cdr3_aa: ASSTLGGWDTQY
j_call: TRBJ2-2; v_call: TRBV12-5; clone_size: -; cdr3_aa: AGGADNTGELF
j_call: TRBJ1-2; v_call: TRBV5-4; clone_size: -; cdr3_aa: ASRGGLNYGYT
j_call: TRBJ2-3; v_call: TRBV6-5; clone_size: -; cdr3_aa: ATLKLGGGTDTQY
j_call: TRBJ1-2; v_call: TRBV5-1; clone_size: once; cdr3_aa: ASSLAGQGLYGYT
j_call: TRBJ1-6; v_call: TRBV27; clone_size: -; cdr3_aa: ASSPGDSPLH
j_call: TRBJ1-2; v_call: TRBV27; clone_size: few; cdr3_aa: ASSSTGNYGYT
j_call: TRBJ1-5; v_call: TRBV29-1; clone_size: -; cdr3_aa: SVGGGGTGQPQH
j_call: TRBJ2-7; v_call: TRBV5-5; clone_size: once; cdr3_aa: ASSLTGGREQY
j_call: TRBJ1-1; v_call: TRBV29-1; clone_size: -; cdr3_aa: SLQGGGTEAF
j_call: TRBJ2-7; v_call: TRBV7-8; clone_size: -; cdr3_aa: ASSLGVGGGSSYEQY
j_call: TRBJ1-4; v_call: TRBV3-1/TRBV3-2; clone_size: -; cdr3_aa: ASSPRPLSTEKLF
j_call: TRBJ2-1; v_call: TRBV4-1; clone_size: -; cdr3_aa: ASSQGLAGARNNEQF
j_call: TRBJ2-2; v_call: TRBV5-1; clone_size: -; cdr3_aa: ASSLDRGLNTGELF
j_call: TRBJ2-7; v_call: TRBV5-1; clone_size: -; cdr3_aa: ASSLQGPYEQY
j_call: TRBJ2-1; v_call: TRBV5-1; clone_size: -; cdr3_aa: ASSFTKTGSLSYNEQF
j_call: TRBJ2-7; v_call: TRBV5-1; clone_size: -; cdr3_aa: ASSFRDRGVASYEQY
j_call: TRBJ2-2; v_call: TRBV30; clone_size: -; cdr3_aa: AWSFGTGWDGELF
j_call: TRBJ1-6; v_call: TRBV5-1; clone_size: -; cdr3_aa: ASSLDRESSPLH
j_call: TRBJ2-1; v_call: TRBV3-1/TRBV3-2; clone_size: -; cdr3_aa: ASSQMAGAAGEQF
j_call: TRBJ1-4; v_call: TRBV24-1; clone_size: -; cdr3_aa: ATSDRGNEKLF
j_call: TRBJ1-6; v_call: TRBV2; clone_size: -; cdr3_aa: ASHDNGYNSPLH
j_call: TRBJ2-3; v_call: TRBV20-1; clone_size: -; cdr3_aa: SASRASGGTSDTQY
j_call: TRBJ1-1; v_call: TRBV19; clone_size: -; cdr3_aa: ASSIDRVLHTEAF
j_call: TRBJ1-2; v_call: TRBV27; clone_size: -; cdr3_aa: ASSFYRGGGGYT
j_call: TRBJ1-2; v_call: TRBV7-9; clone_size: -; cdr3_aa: ASSLEQVRGYT
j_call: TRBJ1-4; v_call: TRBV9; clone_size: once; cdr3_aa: ASSVGRAEPTNEKLF
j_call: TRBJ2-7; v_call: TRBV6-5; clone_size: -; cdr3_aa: ASTFDRAVGGEQY
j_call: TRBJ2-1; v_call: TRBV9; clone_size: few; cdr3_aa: ASSAHQGAANNEQF
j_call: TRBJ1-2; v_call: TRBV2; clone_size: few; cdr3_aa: ASSTPRTTGYT